A single sample gave rise to the 29 T cell receptor beta chains below, sequenced in a study of vaccination effects on CD4 cells after COVID-19. Profiling relied on immunoSEQ multiplex PCR, and the TCRdb table lists in-frame clones only, not all of them. The table has tens of thousands of clones, nearly 75% seen once. The antigens of these receptors remain unknown. Cultured cells yielded isolated CD4+ T cells after around 9 days. Vaccine administered to participants consisted of two doses of either BNT162b2 or mRNA-1273. Source: CD4+ T cells from PBMCs cultured without peptide, taken after COVID-19 vaccination. These receptors were collected from a human donor who received a COVID-19 vaccine.

This sequence joins TRBV18 and TRBJ1-1, with 7 bases aligning to TRBD1. J was trimmed by 1 base and V by 1 base; bases with no gene match: 3. Looked up from germline, CDR1 is KGHSH and CDR2 is LQKENI. The CDR3 consists of 15 residues. In DNA, the CDR3 is TGTGCCAGCTCACCACAGGGGACAGCGAACACTGAAGCTTTCTTT. It yields the protein CASSPQGTANTEAFF. The variable domain in full, completed from reference TRBV18 and TRBJ1-1, reads NAGVMQNPRHLVRRRGQEARLRCSPMKGHSHVYWYRQLPEEGLKFMVYLQKENIIDESGMPKERFSAEFPKEGPSILRIQQVVRGDSAAYFCASSPQGTANTEAFFGQGTRLTVV.

Here the CDR3 reads CAWRGLAGGREQFF. The CDR3 nucleotides are TGTGCCTGGAGAGGGCTAGCGGGGGGTCGGGAGCAGTTCTTC. The chain carries TRBV30 and TRBJ2-1; 11 bases agree with TRBD2. There are 14 residues in the CDR3. Unmatched junction bases numbered 8, after V lost 3 bases and J lost 10 bases. Germline V lookup: CDR1 GTSNPN, CDR2 SVGIG (reference sequence).

CDR3: CASSESNGGNEKLFF. The CDR3 nucleotides are TGCGCCAGCAGTGAGTCGAACGGGGGTAATGAAAAACTGTTTTTT. The chain combines TRBV10-2 with TRBJ1-4; perhaps TRBD1 as D (5 bases). CDR3 length equals 15 residues. V was cut by 0 bases and J by 4 bases, with 9 bases left in between. Germline lookup yields CDR1 WSHSY and CDR2 SAAADI.

This clone occurred a few times. This rearrangement joins TRBV9 to TRBJ1-1, with 7 bases aligning to TRBD1. With 4 bases clipped from V and 5 bases from J, the junction kept 5 bases outside the gene matches. Looked up from germline, CDR1 is SGDLS and CDR2 is YYNGEE. The CDR3 consists of 13 residues. CDR3 residues: CASSLTGETEAFF. CDR3 sequence (DNA): TGTGCCAGCAGCTTAACAGGGGAAACTGAAGCTTTCTTT.

This sequence joins TRBV29-1 and TRBJ2-6; TRBD1 is a possible D gene (6 bases). The germline V gene encodes CDR1 SQVTM and CDR2 ANQGSEA. V lost 3 bases to trimming and J lost 2 bases, with 8 bases between them. This CDR3 is built from 14 residues. CDR3 sequence: CSVDAGAGANVLTF. DNA of the CDR3: TGCAGCGTTGATGCAGGGGCTGGGGCCAACGTCCTGACTTTC.

The count of this clone is one. Here the CDR3 DNA reads TGTGCCAGCAGTCTAAATTCGGGGACAGGGGGGATCTATGGCTACACCTTC. It encodes CASSLNSGTGGIYGYTF. The chain combines TRBV6-6 with TRBJ1-2, with 11 bases matching TRBD1. Germline V CDR1 and CDR2: MNHNY, SVGAGI (reference sequence). V trimming: 5 bases; J trimming: 4 bases; junction bases outside the gene matches: 12. CDR3 length: 17 amino acids.

This clone was seen a single time. J is TRBJ2-3 and V is TRBV7-3; D remains unclear. The CDR3 has 13 amino acids. CDR1 and CDR2 (germline): SGHTA, FQGTGA. V gave up 4 bases and J gave up 6 bases, with 11 bases separating them. CDR3 in DNA: TGTGCCAGCAGCTCCCCGATCGGGGATACGCAGTATTTT. Amino acid sequence: CASSSPIGDTQYF.

This clone was observed a single time. V and J are TRBV5-1 and TRBJ2-3; TRBD2 matches at 8 bases. The germline V gene has CDR1 SGHRS and CDR2 YFSETQ. V dropped 4 bases and J dropped 0; count of bases not matched to a gene: 4. This CDR3 spans 15 amino acids. The CDR3 loop is CASSGRGGSTDTQYF. The CDR3, as DNA: TGCGCCAGCAGCGGCCGGGGGGGAAGCACAGATACGCAGTATTTT.

The J gene is TRBJ2-6, the V gene TRBV19; D remains ambiguous. Looked up from germline, CDR1 is LNHDA and CDR2 is SQIVND (reference sequence). This CDR3 is built from 16 residues. V gave up 5 bases and J gave up 0 bases, with 11 bases separating them. Here the CDR3 DNA reads TGTGCCAGTAGTCGCAGTCACAACTCTGGGGCCAACGTCCTGACTTTC. Residues: CASSRSHNSGANVLTF.

The V gene is TRBV19, the J gene TRBJ1-5; D gene ambiguous. The CDR3 is 15 residues long. From germline, CDR1 is LNHDA and CDR2 SQIVND (reference sequence). Between the trimmed V and J ends, which lost 3 bases and 0 bases, there was a span of 9 bases. The CDR3 DNA follows: TGTGCCAGTAGTATTCTGGTCAATAGCAATCAGCCCCAGCATTTT. This sequence encodes CASSILVNSNQPQHF.

This clone was seen more than once but under ten times. This chain uses TRBV7-2 with TRBJ2-7; D might be TRBD1 or TRBD2, each matching 5 bases. Germline V gene sequence: CDR1 SGHTA, CDR2 FQGNSA. The CDR3 totals 15 residues. V dropped 6 bases and J dropped 1 base, with 16 bases sitting between them. CDR3 amino acids: CASSSTAGRSYEQYV. As DNA, the CDR3 is TGTGCCAGCAGTTCCACTGCAGGGAGATCCTACGAGCAGTACGTC.

This rearrangement joins TRBV5-1 to TRBJ1-3; D is perhaps TRBD1 (5 bases). This CDR3 has 18 amino acids. Per germline, CDR1 SGHRS and CDR2 YFSETQ. Trimming took 0 bases from V and 2 from J, leaving 18 bases between them. CDR3 amino acids: CASSLDAGFSAAGNTIYF. CDR3 DNA sequence: TGCGCCAGCAGCTTGGACGCAGGGTTTAGTGCGGCTGGAAACACCATATATTTT.

A few counts support this clone. The chain employs TRBV5-4 and TRBJ1-4; TRBD1 matches at 10 bases. The CDR3 consists of 15 residues. The germline V gene has CDR1 SGHNT and CDR2 YYREEE (reference sequence). V lost 4 bases, J lost 7 bases, and 7 bases stayed unmatched. The CDR3: CASSRQTGGGEKLFF. The CDR3 DNA is TGTGCCAGCAGCCGCCAGACAGGGGGCGGTGAAAAACTGTTTTTT.

There are a few counts of this clone. The rearrangement joins TRBV19 to TRBJ1-5; D might be TRBD1 (6 bases). The V and J ends lost 7 bases and 0 bases respectively, with 10 bases between them. Germline V gene data show CDR1 as LNHDA and CDR2 as SQIVND (reference sequence). The CDR3 runs 14 residues. CDR3 nucleotides: TGTGCCAGTAACCAGGGGAATAGCAATCAGCCCCAGCATTTT. It is translated as CASNQGNSNQPQHF.

The V gene is TRBV23-1, the J gene TRBJ1-6; 8 positions match TRBD1. TRBV23-1 is recorded as an ORF, its role being uncertain. The length of the CDR3 is 18 residues. The V and J ends lost 0 bases and 6 bases, in that order; junction bases with no gene match: 10. The CDR3 DNA sequence: TGCGCCAGCAGTCAATCGGTGACAGGGGAGGCGCCTAATTCACCCCTCCACTTT. Protein: CASSQSVTGEAPNSPLHF.

The chain has TRBV6-4 and TRBJ2-1, with TRBD2 matching over 13 bases. The CDR3 sequence is 15 residues long. Germline CDR1 MRHNA, CDR2 SNTAGT. The ends lost 2 bases at V and 10 bases at J; junction bases unmatched: 5. Written as DNA, the CDR3 is TGTGCCAGCAGTGACATCGGACTAGCGGGGGTGGAGCAGTTCTTC. Its translation is CASSDIGLAGVEQFF.

The V call is TRBV13, the J call TRBJ2-2, with 7 bases lining up with TRBD1. Looked up from germline, CDR1 is PRHDT and CDR2 is FYEKMQ (reference sequence). The trim removed 5 bases at V and 5 bases at J, leaving 5 bases unmatched. The CDR3 sequence is 14 residues long. The CDR3 bases are TGTGCCAGCAGCCGACAGGGCTTAACCGGGGAGCTGTTTTTT. It translates to CASSRQGLTGELFF.

The V gene is TRBV5-8, the J gene TRBJ1-2; D perhaps matches TRBD1 (5 bases). Trimming stripped 0 bases from V and 0 bases from J, with 18 bases between. Looked up from germline, CDR1 is SGHTS and CDR2 is YDEGEE. CDR3 size: 18 residues. In DNA form, the CDR3 reads TGTGCCAGCAGCTTGGATGGGGGGTACGATGGGTCTAACTATGGCTACACCTTC. Residues: CASSLDGGYDGSNYGYTF.

This clone was counted a few times. The chain employs TRBV6-6 and TRBJ1-5; D not resolved. The CDR3 has 13 amino acids. V was cut by 5 bases and J by 7 bases, with 12 bases left in between. Germline CDR1 reads MNHNY; CDR2 reads SVGAGI (reference sequence). For the CDR3, the DNA is TGTGCCAGCAGTCTAGACGGGTCCCAGCCCCAGCATTTT. Its translation: CASSLDGSQPQHF.

The count of this clone is one. The rearrangement joins TRBV14 to TRBJ1-1; TRBD1 matches 7 bases. The junction had 7 bases not matched to a gene; V was cut back by 4 bases and J by 5 bases. CDR3 length equals 14 residues. Germline lookup yields CDR1 SGHDN and CDR2 FVKESK. The chain's CDR3 is CASSLQGGGTEAFF. The CDR3 DNA reads as TGTGCCAGCAGCCTTCAGGGGGGAGGGACTGAAGCTTTCTTT.

The gene calls are TRBV6-5 and TRBJ1-5; D gene unclear. This CDR3 has 11 amino acids. Germline V lookup: CDR1 MNHEY, CDR2 SVGAGI. Trimming took off 6 bases at V and 7 bases at J, with 7 bases between the two ends. Written as DNA, the CDR3 is TGTGCCAGCAGCTTAGGGCAGCCCCAGCATTTT. Translated: CASSLGQPQHF.

The V call is TRBV7-7, the J call TRBJ1-5; D might be TRBD1 (6 bases). V lost 3 bases and J lost 1, with 22 bases in between. The germline V gene has CDR1 SSHAT and CDR2 FNYEAQ (reference sequence). There are 19 residues in the CDR3. CDR3 nucleotide sequence: TGTGCCAGCAGCTTCATCCCTAGGGTGGGGGCGCAGAGCAATCAGCCCCAGCATTTT. As protein: CASSFIPRVGAQSNQPQHF.

The chain is built from TRBV18 and TRBJ2-5, with 7 positions matching TRBD1. V gave up 4 bases and J gave up 3 bases; unmatched junction bases: 8. Germline lookup yields CDR1 KGHSH and CDR2 LQKENI. The CDR3 has 15 amino acids. CDR3 sequence reads: CASSLTRDSKETQYF. Here the CDR3 DNA reads TGTGCCAGCTCACTGACCCGGGACAGCAAAGAGACCCAGTACTTC.

The chain combines TRBV7-3 with TRBJ2-3; the match to TRBD2 covers 12 bases. Germline trimming cut 4 bases from V and 5 bases from J; bases unmatched to any gene: 7. Germline CDR1 reads SGHTA; CDR2 reads FQGTGA. The CDR3 totals 16 residues. The CDR3 nucleotides are TGTGCCAGCAGCTGGTCTAGCGGGGGGGATGTAGATACGCAGTATTTT. Translation: CASSWSSGGDVDTQYF.

This clone was observed a handful of times. The V gene is TRBV29-1, the J gene TRBJ1-4; 8 bases fit TRBD1. With 4 bases clipped from V and 2 bases from J, the junction kept 3 bases outside the gene matches. The CDR3 length is 14 residues. Germline V gene lookup returns CDR1 SQVTM and CDR2 ANQGSEA. The CDR3 nucleotides are TGCAGCGTTGCCGGGACAGGTACTAATGAAAAACTGTTTTTT. This gives the protein CSVAGTGTNEKLFF.

This clone was picked up a small number of times. V and J are TRBV15 and TRBJ2-6, with D unresolved. The length of the CDR3 is 17 residues. The germline V and J ends were trimmed by 0 bases and 0 bases, with 9 bases remaining between them. Germline V gene sequence: CDR1 LNHNV, CDR2 YYDKDF (reference sequence). The CDR3 region is CATSRDRGASGANVLTF. CDR3 in DNA: TGTGCCACCAGCAGAGATCGCGGAGCCTCTGGGGCCAACGTCCTGACTTTC.

This clone was picked up a small number of times. The rearrangement links TRBV23-1 to TRBJ2-7; 9 bases fit TRBD1. TRBV23-1 carries the ORF label, with uncertain function. The V and J ends lost 2 bases and 5 bases, in that order; junction bases with no gene match: 7. This CDR3 is 15 amino acids long. CDR3 DNA sequence: TGCGCCAGCAGTCAAGGGACAGGGAAAACCCACGAGCAGTACGTC. The encoded protein is CASSQGTGKTHEQYV.

The genes are TRBV6-2 or TRBV6-3 and TRBJ1-5; D unresolved. The length of the CDR3 is 15 residues. Trimming pared 2 bases from V and 1 base from J, leaving 9 bases between. Germline V gives CDR1 MNHEY, CDR2 SVGEGT. The CDR3 nucleotides read TGTGCCAGCAGTTACCAATCCGTCAGCAATCAGCCCCAGCATTTT. Amino acid sequence: CASSYQSVSNQPQHF.

The chain has TRBV5-1 and TRBJ2-7, with unresolved D. CDR1 SGHRS and CDR2 YFSETQ come from the germline V gene. V was cut by 0 bases and J by 4 bases, with 14 bases left in between. The CDR3 runs 15 residues. CDR3 amino acids: CASSLGADPVYEQYV. For the CDR3, the DNA is TGCGCCAGCAGCTTGGGGGCGGACCCAGTTTACGAGCAGTACGTC.